This T cell receptor (beta chain) is drawn from a study of T-cell memory formation after mild COVID-19. Constant-segment primers and 5'RACE yielded cDNA libraries for TCR alpha and TCR beta, each carrying sample barcodes and UMIs. TCRdb called the 5' RACE reads again in MiXCR, with one record for every CDR3 protein. The repertoire holds 250,000 to 300,000 distinct CDR3 sequences, 15% to 20% seen once, with around 23% in the top ten. The sample holds a few counts of this clonotype. The sample taken for sequencing was PBMCs or a T cell subset sorted from them (not recorded which). The TCR was taken from a man aged 18 to 35 who had mild COVID-19 (a few samples of this study predate the infection). Cell type and time point are not known.

The CDR3 sequence: CASSPTEFMNTEAFF. Here the CDR3 DNA reads TGTGCCAGCTCACCAACAGAGTTCATGAACACTGAAGCTTTCTTT. V is TRBV18 and J is TRBJ1-1; D unresolved. The V gene lost 2 bases and the J gene lost 0 bases, with 10 bases spanning the gap. From germline, CDR1 is KGHSH and CDR2 LQKENI. The CDR3 spans 15 residues. Variable domain in full (rest from reference TRBV18 and TRBJ1-1): NAGVMQNPRHLVRRRGQEARLRCSPMKGHSHVYWYRQLPEEGLKFMVYLQKENIIDESGMPKERFSAEFPKEGPSILRIQQVVRGDSAAYFCASSPTEFMNTEAFFGQGTRLTVV.